Listed below are T cell receptor beta chains from one sample, sequenced in a study of beta chain features in type 1 diabetes. Measured with immunoSEQ multiplex PCR; TCRdb has only the in-frame clones, and not every one. The sample consists of about 280,000 clones, over 14% of them appearing once. Sequenced input: naive CD4+ T cells from blood. These receptors were collected from a man aged 18 to 35 with type 1 diabetes. CDR3s include the opening cysteine and the closing phenylalanine or tryptophan. D genes are given only for firm matches. Clone size is given for some rows only: seen once, a few or many times, or a class if the clone is expanded.

J	V	size	D	CDR3	DNA
TRBJ1-5	TRBV18	-	-	CASSPQPQGYNQPQHF	TGTGCCAGCTCACCACAGCCGCAGGGGTACAATCAGCCCCAGCATTTT
TRBJ2-5	TRBV21-1	few	-	CASRETRTAPETQYF	TGTGCCAGCAGAGAAACTAGGACGGCCCCAGAGACCCAGTACTTC
TRBJ2-7	TRBV23-1	few	-	CASSHYPTGTYEQYF	TGCGCCAGCAGTCATTACCCTACAGGGACCTACGAGCAGTACTTC
TRBJ1-3	TRBV30	-	-	CAWSLSGRNTIYF	TGTGCCTGGAGTCTATCAGGGCGAAACACCATATATTTT
TRBJ2-3	TRBV18	few	-	CASSVTGSTDTQYF	TGTGCCAGCTCGGTCACGGGGAGCACAGATACGCAGTATTTT
TRBJ2-5	TRBV5-6	-	TRBD2	CASRQGLAGLGETQYF	TGTGCCAGCAGGCAGGGCCTAGCGGGGTTAGGAGAGACCCAGTACTTC
TRBJ2-7	TRBV19	-	TRBD1	CASSTGGSYEQYF	TGTGCCTCGTCGACAGGGGGCTCCTACGAGCAGTACTTC
TRBJ2-5	TRBV11-2	few	TRBD1	CASSSGTAQETQYF	TGTGCCAGCAGCTCCGGGACAGCTCAAGAGACCCAGTACTTC
TRBJ1-1	TRBV18	few	TRBD1	CASSLDRGRTEAFF	TGTGCCAGCTCACTCGACAGGGGGCGAACTGAAGCTTTCTTT
TRBJ2-7	TRBV28	few	-	CAESGPSQYEQYF	TGTGCCGAATCCGGGCCTAGCCAGTACGAGCAGTACTTC
TRBJ1-2	TRBV20-1	-	-	CSDKGYTF	TGCAGTGACAAGGGCTACACCTTC
TRBJ1-3	TRBV4-1	-	TRBD1	CASSQYLGDRGHF	TGCGCCAGCAGCCAATATCTAGGCGACAGGGGGCATTTT
TRBJ1-1	TRBV4-2	-	-	CASSRLGSTEAFF	TGTGCCAGCAGCCGGTTAGGGAGCACTGAAGCTTTCTTT
TRBJ1-5	TRBV29-1	-	TRBD1	CSVPKGQGGQPQHF	TGCAGCGTCCCTAAGGGGCAGGGGGGTCAGCCCCAGCATTTT
TRBJ1-2	TRBV29-1	-	-	CSVEVRRGSGYTF	TGCAGCGTTGAAGTGCGCAGGGGATCTGGCTACACCTTC
TRBJ2-2	TRBV9	few	TRBD1	CASMRGHNTGELFF	TGTGCCAGCATGAGGGGGCACAACACCGGGGAGCTGTTTTTT
TRBJ2-7	TRBV27	-	-	CASSLADSYEQYF	TGTGCCAGCAGTTTAGCGGACTCCTACGAGCAGTACTTC
TRBJ2-7	TRBV4-3	-	-	CASSQDPGGRGSYEQYF	TGCGCCAGCAGCCAAGATCCCGGGGGCAGGGGGTCCTACGAGCAGTACTTC
TRBJ2-7	TRBV28	-	-	CASSPTGSSYEQYF	TGTGCCAGCAGTCCTACTGGGAGCTCCTACGAGCAGTACTTC
TRBJ2-6	TRBV30	few	-	CAWQIGGANVLTF	TGTGCCTGGCAAATCGGTGGGGCCAACGTCCTGACTTTC
TRBJ1-4	TRBV18	few	-	CASSPEIEEKLFF	TGTGCCAGCTCACCCGAGATCGAGGAAAAACTGTTTTTT
TRBJ2-6	TRBV11-2	-	TRBD2	CASSRGGSGANVLTF	TGTGCCAGCAGCCGCGGGGGATCTGGGGCCAACGTCCTGACTTTC
TRBJ2-7	TRBV5-1	-	TRBD2	CASSSRLASNEQYF	TGCGCCAGCAGCTCAAGACTAGCGAGCAACGAGCAGTACTTC
TRBJ2-7	TRBV10-3	few	TRBD2	CAISLWAGETGYEQYF	TGTGCCATCAGTTTGTGGGCGGGAGAAACGGGGTACGAGCAGTACTTC